This record concerns one TCR beta chain sequence. Its antigen is as yet unknown. Germline V CDR1 and CDR2: SGDLS, YYNGEE. The V gene lost 5 bases and the J gene lost 7 bases, with 15 bases spanning the gap. The CDR3 loop spans 14 amino acids. This entry belongs to a study of cytomegalovirus exposure and HLA in healthy donors. Findings and limits, study-wide: Later analysis placed DRB1 highest and HLA-C lowest in TCR association rates, which differed by HLA locus.

With 60 Vbeta and 13 Jbeta primers, the PCR was carried out. In the original processing: The authors later counted 65 million to 80 million unique TCR beta chains, roughly 11 million of them shared. Some clones are missing from TCRdb's copy, which holds only in-frame ones; the method was immunoSEQ multiplex PCR. V and J calls plus clone size are reproduced from that table; the DNA served to infer D and trimming. Of some 130,000 clones in the sample, just under 80% are singletons; the top ten hold 4.8%. The TCR originated in a young man in good health. V gene TRBV9 combines with J gene TRBJ2-2; weak D call: TRBD2 (6 bases). The sample was PBMCs. The CDR3 spells CASRGLPGVGELFF. DNA for the CDR3: TGTGCCAGCAGGGGACTCCCCGGGGTCGGGGAGCTGTTTTTT. The whole variable domain, remainder taken from reference TRBV9 and TRBJ2-2, is DSGVTQTPKHLITATGQRVTLRCSPRSGDLSVYWYQQSLDQGLQFLIQYYNGEERAKGNILERFSAQQFPDLHSELNLSSLELGDSALYFCASRGLPGVGELFFGEGSRLTVL.